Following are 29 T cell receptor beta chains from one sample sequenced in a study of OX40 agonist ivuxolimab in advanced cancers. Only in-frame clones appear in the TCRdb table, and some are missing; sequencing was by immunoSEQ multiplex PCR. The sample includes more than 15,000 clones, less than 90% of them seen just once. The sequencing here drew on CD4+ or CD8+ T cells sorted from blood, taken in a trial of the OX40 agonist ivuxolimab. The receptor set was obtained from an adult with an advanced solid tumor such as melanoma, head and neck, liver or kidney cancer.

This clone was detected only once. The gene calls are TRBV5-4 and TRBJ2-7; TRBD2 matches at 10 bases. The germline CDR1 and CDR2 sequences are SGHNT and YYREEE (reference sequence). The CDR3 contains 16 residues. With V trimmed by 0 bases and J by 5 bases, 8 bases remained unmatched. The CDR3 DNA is TGTGCCAGCAGCTTGGCCGCTAGCGGGAGTATCAACGAGCAGTACTTC. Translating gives CASSLAASGSINEQYF. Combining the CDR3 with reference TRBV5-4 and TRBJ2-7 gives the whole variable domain ETGVTQSPTHLIKTRGQQVTLRCSSQSGHNTVSWYQQALGQGPQFIFQYYREEENGRGNFPPRFSGLQFPNYSSELNVNALELDDSALYLCASSLAASGSINEQYFGPGTRLTVT.

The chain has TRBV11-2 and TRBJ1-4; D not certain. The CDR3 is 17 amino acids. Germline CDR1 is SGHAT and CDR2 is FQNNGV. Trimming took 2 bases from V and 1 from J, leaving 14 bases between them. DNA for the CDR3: TGTGCCAGCAGCTTAAACGCGGGTGAGGGAACTAATGAAAAACTGTTTTTT. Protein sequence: CASSLNAGEGTNEKLFF. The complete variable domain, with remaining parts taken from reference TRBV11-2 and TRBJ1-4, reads EAGVAQSPRYKIIEKRQSVAFWCNPISGHATLYWYQQILGQGPKLLIQFQNNGVVDDSQLPKDRFSAERLKGVDSTLKIQPAKLEDSAVYLCASSLNAGEGTNEKLFFGSGTQLSVL.

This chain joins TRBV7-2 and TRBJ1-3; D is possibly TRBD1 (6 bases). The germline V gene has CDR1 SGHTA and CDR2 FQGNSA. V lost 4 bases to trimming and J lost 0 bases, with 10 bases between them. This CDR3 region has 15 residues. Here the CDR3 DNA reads TGTGCCAGCAGCTCGGACAGTAACTCTGGAAACACCATATATTTT. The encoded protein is CASSSDSNSGNTIYF.

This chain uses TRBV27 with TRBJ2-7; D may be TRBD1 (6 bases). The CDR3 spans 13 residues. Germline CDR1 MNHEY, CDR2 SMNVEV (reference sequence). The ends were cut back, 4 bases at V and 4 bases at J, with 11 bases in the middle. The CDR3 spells CASSSDDRYEQYF. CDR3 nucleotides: TGTGCCAGCAGTTCCGACGACAGGTACGAGCAGTACTTC.

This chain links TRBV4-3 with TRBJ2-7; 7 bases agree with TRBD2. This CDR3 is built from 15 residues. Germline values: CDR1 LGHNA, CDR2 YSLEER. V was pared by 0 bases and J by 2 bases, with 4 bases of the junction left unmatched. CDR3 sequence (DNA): TGCGCCAGCAGCCAAGATTGGGGGGGGACCTACGAGCAGTACTTC. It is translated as CASSQDWGGTYEQYF.

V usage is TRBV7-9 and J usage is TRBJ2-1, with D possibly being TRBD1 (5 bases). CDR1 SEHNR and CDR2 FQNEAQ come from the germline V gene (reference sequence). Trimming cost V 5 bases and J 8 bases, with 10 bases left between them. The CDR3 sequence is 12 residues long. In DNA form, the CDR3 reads TGTGCCAGCAGCACCAGGGTTGATGAGCAGTTCTTC. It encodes CASSTRVDEQFF.

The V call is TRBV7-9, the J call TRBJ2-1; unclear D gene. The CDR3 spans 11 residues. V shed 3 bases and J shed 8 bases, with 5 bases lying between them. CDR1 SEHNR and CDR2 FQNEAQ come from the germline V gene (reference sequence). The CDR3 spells CASSLNHEQFF. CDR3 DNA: TGTGCCAGCAGCTTGAACCATGAGCAGTTCTTC.

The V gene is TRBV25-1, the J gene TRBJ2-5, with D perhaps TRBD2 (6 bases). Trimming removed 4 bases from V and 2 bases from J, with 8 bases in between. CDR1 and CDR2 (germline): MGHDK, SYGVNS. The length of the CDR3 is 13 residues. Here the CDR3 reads CASSGGTQETQYF. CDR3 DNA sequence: TGTGCCAGCAGTGGCGGGACTCAAGAGACCCAGTACTTC.

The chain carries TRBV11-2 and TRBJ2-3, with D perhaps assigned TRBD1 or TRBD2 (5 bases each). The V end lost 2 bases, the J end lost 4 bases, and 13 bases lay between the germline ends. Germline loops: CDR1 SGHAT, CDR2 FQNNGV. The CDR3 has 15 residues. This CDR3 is CASSLSGHSADTQYF. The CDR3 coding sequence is TGTGCCAGCAGCTTATCGGGGCATTCGGCAGATACGCAGTATTTT.

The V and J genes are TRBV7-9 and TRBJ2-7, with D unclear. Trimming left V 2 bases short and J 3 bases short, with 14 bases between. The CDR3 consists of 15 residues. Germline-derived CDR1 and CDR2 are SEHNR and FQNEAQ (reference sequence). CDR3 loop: CASSLYSGPLYEQYF. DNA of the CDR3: TGTGCCAGCAGCTTATATTCCGGGCCCCTCTACGAGCAGTACTTC.

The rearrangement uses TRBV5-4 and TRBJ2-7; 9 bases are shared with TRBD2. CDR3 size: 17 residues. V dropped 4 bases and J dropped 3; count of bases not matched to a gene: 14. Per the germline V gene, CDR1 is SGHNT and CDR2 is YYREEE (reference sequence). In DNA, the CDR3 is TGTGCCAGCAGCCCCGCCGGGACTAGCAGCAAGAACTACGAGCAGTACTTC. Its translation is CASSPAGTSSKNYEQYF.

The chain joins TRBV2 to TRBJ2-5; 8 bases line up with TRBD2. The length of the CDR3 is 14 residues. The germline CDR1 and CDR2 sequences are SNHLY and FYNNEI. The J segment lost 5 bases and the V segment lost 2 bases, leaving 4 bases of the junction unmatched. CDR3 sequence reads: CASSEIGGGETQYF. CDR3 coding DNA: TGTGCCAGCAGTGAAATTGGCGGGGGGGAGACCCAGTACTTC.

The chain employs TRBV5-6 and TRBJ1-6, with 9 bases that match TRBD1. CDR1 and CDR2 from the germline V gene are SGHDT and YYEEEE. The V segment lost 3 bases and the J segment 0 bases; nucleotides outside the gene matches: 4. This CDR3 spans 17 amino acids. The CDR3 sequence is CASSSGQGSSYNSPLHF. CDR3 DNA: TGTGCCAGCAGCTCCGGACAGGGGAGCTCCTATAATTCACCCCTCCACTTT.

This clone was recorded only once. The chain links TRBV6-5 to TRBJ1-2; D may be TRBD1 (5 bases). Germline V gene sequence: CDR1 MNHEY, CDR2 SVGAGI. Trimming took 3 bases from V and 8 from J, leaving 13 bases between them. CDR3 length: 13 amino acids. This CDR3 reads CASSYGQGGGYTF. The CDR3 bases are TGTGCCAGCAGTTATGGGCAGGGTGGCGGCTACACCTTC.

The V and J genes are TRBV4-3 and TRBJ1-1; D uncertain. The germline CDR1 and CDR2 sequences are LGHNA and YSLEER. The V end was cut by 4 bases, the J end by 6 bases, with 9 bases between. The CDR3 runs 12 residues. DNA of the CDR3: TGCGCCAGCAGCCCAACTGGGTCTGAAGCTTTCTTT. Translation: CASSPTGSEAFF.

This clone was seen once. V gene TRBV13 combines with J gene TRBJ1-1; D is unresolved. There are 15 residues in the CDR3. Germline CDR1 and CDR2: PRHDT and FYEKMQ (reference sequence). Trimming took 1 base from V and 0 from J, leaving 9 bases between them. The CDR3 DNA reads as TGTGCCAGCAGCTTAGCCGGGAACATGAACACTGAAGCTTTCTTT. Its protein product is CASSLAGNMNTEAFF.

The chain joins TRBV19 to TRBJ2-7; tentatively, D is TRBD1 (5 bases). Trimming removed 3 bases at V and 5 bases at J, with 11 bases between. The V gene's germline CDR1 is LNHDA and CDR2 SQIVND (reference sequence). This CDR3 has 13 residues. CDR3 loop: CASSISGHNEQYF. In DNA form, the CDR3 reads TGTGCCAGTAGTATTTCAGGGCACAACGAGCAGTACTTC.

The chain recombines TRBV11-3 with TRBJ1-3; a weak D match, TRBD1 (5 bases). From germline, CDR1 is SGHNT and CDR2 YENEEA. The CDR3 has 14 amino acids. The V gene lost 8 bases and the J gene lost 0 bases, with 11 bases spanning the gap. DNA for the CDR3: TGTGCCAGCTATTCGGGGGACTCTGGAAACACCATATATTTT. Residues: CASYSGDSGNTIYF.

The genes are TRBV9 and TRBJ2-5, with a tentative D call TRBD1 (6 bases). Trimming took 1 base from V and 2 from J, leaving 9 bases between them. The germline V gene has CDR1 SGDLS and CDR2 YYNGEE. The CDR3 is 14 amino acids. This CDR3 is CASSVRGGQETQYF. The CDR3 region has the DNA TGTGCCAGCAGCGTACGAGGGGGTCAAGAGACCCAGTACTTC.

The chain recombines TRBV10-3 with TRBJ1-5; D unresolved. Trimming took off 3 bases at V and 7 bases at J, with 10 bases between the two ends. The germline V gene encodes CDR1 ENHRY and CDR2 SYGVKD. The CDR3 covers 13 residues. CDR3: CAISDWKHQPQHF. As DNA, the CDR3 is TGTGCCATCAGTGACTGGAAGCACCAGCCCCAGCATTTT.

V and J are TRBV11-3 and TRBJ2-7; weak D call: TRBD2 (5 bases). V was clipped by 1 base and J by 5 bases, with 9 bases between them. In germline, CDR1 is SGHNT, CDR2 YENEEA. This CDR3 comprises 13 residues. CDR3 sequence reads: CASSLVEGHEQYF. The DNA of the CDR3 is TGTGCCAGCAGCTTAGTCGAGGGCCACGAGCAGTACTTC.

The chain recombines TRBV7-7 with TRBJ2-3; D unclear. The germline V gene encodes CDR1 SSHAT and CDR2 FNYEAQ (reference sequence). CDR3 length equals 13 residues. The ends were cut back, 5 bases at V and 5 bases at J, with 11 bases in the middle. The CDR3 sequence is CASSQRIGDTQYF. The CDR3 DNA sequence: TGTGCCAGCAGCCAAAGGATCGGAGATACGCAGTATTTT.

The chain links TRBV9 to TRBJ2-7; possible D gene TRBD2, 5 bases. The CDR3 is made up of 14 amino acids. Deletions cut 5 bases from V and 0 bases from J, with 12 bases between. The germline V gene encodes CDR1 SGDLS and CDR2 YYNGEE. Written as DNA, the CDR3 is TGTGCCAGCAGTACTGGACGGGACTCCTACGAGCAGTACTTC. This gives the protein CASSTGRDSYEQYF.

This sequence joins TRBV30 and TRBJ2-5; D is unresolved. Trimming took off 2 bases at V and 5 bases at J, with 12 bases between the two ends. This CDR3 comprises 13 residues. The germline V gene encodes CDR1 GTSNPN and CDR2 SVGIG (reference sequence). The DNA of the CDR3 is TGTGCCTGGAGTTGGGCGATGGTGGAGACCCAGTACTTC. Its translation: CAWSWAMVETQYF.

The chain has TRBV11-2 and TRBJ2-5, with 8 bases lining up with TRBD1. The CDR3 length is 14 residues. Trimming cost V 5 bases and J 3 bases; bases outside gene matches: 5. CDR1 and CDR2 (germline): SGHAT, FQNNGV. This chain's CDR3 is CASSRGQGKETQYF. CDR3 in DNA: TGTGCCAGCAGCCGTGGACAGGGAAAAGAGACCCAGTACTTC. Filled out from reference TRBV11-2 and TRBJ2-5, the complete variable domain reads EAGVAQSPRYKIIEKRQSVAFWCNPISGHATLYWYQQILGQGPKLLIQFQNNGVVDDSQLPKDRFSAERLKGVDSTLKIQPAKLEDSAVYLCASSRGQGKETQYFGPGTRLLVL.

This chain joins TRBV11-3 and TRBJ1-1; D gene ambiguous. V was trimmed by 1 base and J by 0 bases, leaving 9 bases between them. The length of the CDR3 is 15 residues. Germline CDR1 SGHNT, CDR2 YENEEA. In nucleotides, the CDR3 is TGTGCCAGCAGCTTAGGTCCGTATGTGAACACTGAAGCTTTCTTT. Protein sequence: CASSLGPYVNTEAFF.

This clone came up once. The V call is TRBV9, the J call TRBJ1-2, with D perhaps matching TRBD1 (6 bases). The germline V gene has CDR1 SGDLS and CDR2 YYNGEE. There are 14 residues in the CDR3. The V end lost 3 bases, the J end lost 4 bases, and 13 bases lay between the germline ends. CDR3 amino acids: CASSGPGQAYGYTF. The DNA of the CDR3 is TGTGCCAGCAGCGGGCCGGGACAAGCCTATGGCTACACCTTC. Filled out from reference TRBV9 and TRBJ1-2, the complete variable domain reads DSGVTQTPKHLITATGQRVTLRCSPRSGDLSVYWYQQSLDQGLQFLIQYYNGEERAKGNILERFSAQQFPDLHSELNLSSLELGDSALYFCASSGPGQAYGYTFGSGTRLTVV.

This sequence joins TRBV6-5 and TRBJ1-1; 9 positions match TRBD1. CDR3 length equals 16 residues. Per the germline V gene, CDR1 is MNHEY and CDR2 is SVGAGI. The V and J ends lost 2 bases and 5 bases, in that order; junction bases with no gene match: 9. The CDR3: CASSYALWTGETEAFF. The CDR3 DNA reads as TGTGCCAGCAGTTACGCTCTTTGGACAGGGGAAACTGAAGCTTTCTTT.

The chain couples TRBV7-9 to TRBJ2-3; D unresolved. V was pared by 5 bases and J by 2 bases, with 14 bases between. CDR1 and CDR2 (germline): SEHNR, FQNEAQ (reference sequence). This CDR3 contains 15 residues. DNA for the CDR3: TGTGCCAGCAGCCATCTCTTAAGCCCCACAGATACGCAGTATTTT. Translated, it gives CASSHLLSPTDTQYF. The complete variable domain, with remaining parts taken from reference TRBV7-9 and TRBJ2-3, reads DTGVSQNPRHKITKRGQNVTFRCDPISEHNRLYWYRQTLGQGPEFLTYFQNEAQLEKSRLLSDRFSAERPKGSFSTLEIQRTEQGDSAMYLCASSHLLSPTDTQYFGPGTRLTVL.